The clone carrying this T cell receptor beta chain occurred a few times. Its antigen remains unknown. The entry originates in a study of molecular identifiers for immune sequencing clone quantification. Study findings and constraints: A single cell's spiked Jurkat TCR RNA was reportedly detectable among roughly 920,000 naive cells. Clones above 20 RNA copies contained over 98% of effector molecules but under 1% of naive ones.

The CDR3 is 15 amino acids. With 5 bases removed from V and 4 bases from J, the gap between germline ends came to 21 bases. Germline V gene lookup returns CDR1 DFQATT and CDR2 SNEGSKA (reference sequence). With listed TCR primers and previously described methods, bulk TCR libraries were prepared. MiXCR, applied by TCRdb to the PCR reads, yields one record per CDR3 protein. The sample yields about 510,000 distinct CDR3 sequences, 20% to 25% seen once. This rearrangement joins TRBV20-1 to TRBJ2-7; TRBD1 is a possible D gene (6 bases). This receptor was obtained from a human donor in good health. Some libraries in this study had Jurkat cell RNA spiked in. Material: naive CD8+ T cells from blood, with Jurkat cell RNA spiked in. Subset meaning: FACS-sorted CD8+CD4-CCR7+CD45RA+ naive T cells. The DNA for the CDR3 is TGCAGTGCTCGTCCCGGCAGGGGCGCCAGATACGAGCAGTACTTC. Its translation: CSARPGRGARYEQYF.